The clone carrying this TCR beta chain was found once. The data are from a study of blood T cell repertoires in COVID-19. Turning to the study itself: There were acute and convalescent COVID-19 samples, and they came from the United States, Italy and Spain. The analysed material was cDNA or gDNA that came from T cells, B-cell-depleted T cells, or PBMCs.

Per the study methods: Estimated nucleated cell counts came from reference gene primer amplification. Only in-frame clones appear in the TCRdb table, and some are missing; sequencing was by immunoSEQ multiplex PCR. V, J and clone size are taken as reported in that table, and D and trimming were inferred from the DNA itself. Among 200,000 to 300,000 clones listed, roughly 88% were seen once. This CDR3 has 16 amino acids. Germline CDR1 and CDR2: MRHNA and SNTAGT. The V segment lost 5 bases and the J segment 0 bases; nucleotides outside the gene matches: 3. The chain recombines TRBV6-4 with TRBJ2-1; 11 positions match TRBD2. Sequencing input: peripheral blood. This sequence was found in a woman younger than 45 with acute or convalescent COVID-19. The chain's CDR3 is CASSWTSGFSYNEQFF. The CDR3, as DNA: TGTGCCAGCAGTTGGACTAGCGGGTTCTCCTACAATGAGCAGTTCTTC.